The sequence of this T cell receptor (beta chain) was determined in a study of T-cell memory formation after mild COVID-19. Study context: Largely donor-specific sequence clusters came from a couple of donors.

One entry per CDR3 protein results from TCRdb running MiXCR on the 5' RACE reads. The sample includes about 44,000 distinct CDR3 sequences, 7.3% of them seen just once. This clonotype was counted ten times or more. Trimming removed 7 bases from V and 1 base from J; junction bases left unmatched: 8. The CDR3 length is 15 residues. The sequenced sample was PBMCs or a T cell subset sorted from them (not recorded which). The rearrangement uses TRBV12-3 or TRBV12-4 and TRBJ2-7, with TRBD2 matching 9 bases. The clonotype comes from a young man who had mild COVID-19 (a few samples of this study predate the infection). Cell type and time point are not known. The CDR3 is CASTSGTSRSYEQYF. CDR3 in DNA: TGTGCCAGCACCTCCGGGACTAGCAGATCCTACGAGCAGTACTTC.